What follows describes a single TCR beta chain. The sample is drawn from a study of T cell repertoires in cytomegalovirus infection. TCRdb reprocessed the reads via MiXCR and lists one record per CDR3 protein. Of nearly 550,000 distinct CDR3 sequences in the sample, approximately 15% were seen once. The CDR3 is 16 amino acids. Germline-derived CDR1 and CDR2 are LNHDA and SQIVND (reference sequence). V was shortened by 6 bases and J by 0 bases, with 17 bases between the two germline ends. The TCR sequence derives from a human donor in good health (CMV status not recorded). Some clones in this sample may be carry-over from other donors' samples. V is TRBV19 and J is TRBJ1-1; no clear D gene. Sequencing was carried out using CD8+ T cells from PBMCs. The CDR3 spells CASSPVPPPLNTEAFF. For the CDR3, the DNA is TGTGCCAGTAGCCCCGTCCCTCCACCCTTGAACACTGAAGCTTTCTTT.